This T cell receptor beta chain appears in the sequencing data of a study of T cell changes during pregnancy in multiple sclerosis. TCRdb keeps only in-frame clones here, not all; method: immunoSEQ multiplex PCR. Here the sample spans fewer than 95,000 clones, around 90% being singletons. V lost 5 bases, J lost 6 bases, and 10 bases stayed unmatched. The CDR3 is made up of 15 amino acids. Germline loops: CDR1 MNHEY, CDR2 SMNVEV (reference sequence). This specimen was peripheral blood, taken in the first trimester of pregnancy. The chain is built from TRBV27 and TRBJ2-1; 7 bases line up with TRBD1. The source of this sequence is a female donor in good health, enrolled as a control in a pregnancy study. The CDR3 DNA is TGTGCCAGCAGTCTCCGACAGGGTCCAGTCAATGAGCAGTTCTTC. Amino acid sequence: CASSLRQGPVNEQFF.